A selection of T cell receptor beta chains follows, all from one sample in a study of early T cells in non-severe SARS-CoV-2 infection. TCRdb processed the 5' RACE reads anew with MiXCR; each CDR3 protein has one entry. In the table there are around 81,000 distinct CDR3 sequences, 11% to 15% of which are singletons. The source material was whole blood. All receptors come from an adult who was a healthcare worker with PCR-confirmed SARS-CoV-2 infection or an uninfected control (not recorded which). The conserved cysteine and the conserved F or W are not part of the CDR3 here.

V	J	CDR3
TRBV5-1	TRBJ1-3	ASSFSGDSGNTIY
TRBV9	TRBJ2-2	ASSRTRTGSTGELF
TRBV12-3/TRBV12-4	TRBJ1-1	ASSFNRNTEAF
TRBV5-6	TRBJ1-1	ASSISRTEAF
TRBV11-2	TRBJ2-1	ASSLASRGPQANEQF
TRBV7-8	TRBJ2-7	ASSSTGPYEQY
TRBV20-1	TRBJ2-5	SAPIPGLPQETQY
TRBV4-1	TRBJ2-5	ASSQVVPGTQY
TRBV20-1	TRBJ2-5	SAAGTSGIQETQY
TRBV9	TRBJ2-7	ASSGDQGLAVASYEQY
TRBV28	TRBJ1-4	ASLRDTNEKLF
TRBV27	TRBJ2-5	ASSPQYQETQY
TRBV6-1	TRBJ2-5	ASTPGGSSGALGETQY
TRBV30	TRBJ1-1	AWSSRLILNTEAF
TRBV6-5	TRBJ2-1	ASRVTVGSYNEQF
TRBV9	TRBJ1-3	ASSFSSDPGNTIY
TRBV7-9	TRBJ1-2	ASSRGDGGNYGYT
TRBV6-2/TRBV6-3	TRBJ2-5	ASSWQHAEY
TRBV27	TRBJ2-3	ASSTQGGRGTDTQY
TRBV7-6	TRBJ2-1	ASSSPRGPGAYNEQF
TRBV4-2	TRBJ1-2	ASSQDIVTVVGASNT
TRBV7-8	TRBJ2-1	ASSSYRDTYNEQF
TRBV5-5	TRBJ1-6	ASSFRDSHSPLH
TRBV28	TRBJ2-1	ASMKNYEQF
TRBV6-1	TRBJ2-6	ASHSKTVGANVLT
TRBV18	TRBJ1-2	ASSPDLDGYT
TRBV7-3	TRBJ1-1	ASSQDGRATEAF
TRBV20-1	TRBJ2-5	SATRTSKETQY
TRBV20-1	TRBJ1-2	SAREGQGAGANGYT
TRBV7-2	TRBJ1-2	ASSLETGMSYT
TRBV7-3	TRBJ2-5	ASSLSTGMETQY